The 27 T cell receptor beta chains presented below share a single source sample, sequenced in a study of T cell responses to AZD1222 COVID-19 vaccine (dated by TCRdb to 2020 to 2022). The time point label of this sample denotes: about 28 days (+/-7) after the second vaccine dose. Libraries were made using the immunoSEQ multiplex PCR assay. TCRdb limited this immuneACCESS table to in-frame rearrangements with V and J called. A share of clones is missing; checked studies link under half to unresolved V genes, and the rest is unexplained. For this sample the table gives 100,000 or so clones, of which 80% to 90% were detected only once. Of the sample, 40% to 55% is held by the ten largest clones. Sequences were derived from peripheral blood, sampled 28 days after the second AZD1222 dose. The receptor source for this set is an adult who received the AZD1222 COVID-19 vaccine.

This clone was detected once. This chain links TRBV27 with TRBJ1-1; tentatively, D is TRBD1 (6 bases). The germline V gene encodes CDR1 MNHEY and CDR2 SMNVEV (reference sequence). The CDR3 is 14 residues long. Trimming cost V 5 bases and J 7 bases, with 17 bases left between them. The CDR3 loop is CASSPGGGPREAFF. The CDR3 nucleotides read TGTGCCAGCAGTCCCGGTGGGGGGCCACGTGAAGCTTTCTTT.

The rearrangement uses TRBV10-3 and TRBJ1-5; a possible D gene is TRBD1 (5 bases). The CDR3 length is 14 residues. V was trimmed by 0 bases and J by 9 bases, leaving 12 bases between them. Germline V lookup: CDR1 ENHRY, CDR2 SYGVKD. The CDR3 DNA sequence: TGTGCCATCAGTGAGTCCGAGGGGCAACGGCCCCAGCATTTT. The encoded protein is CAISESEGQRPQHF.

V and J are TRBV11-2 and TRBJ2-2, with 10 bases aligning to TRBD2. Germline CDR1 is SGHAT and CDR2 is FQNNGV. J was trimmed by 4 bases and V by 4 bases; bases with no gene match: 3. The CDR3 extends over 15 amino acids. CDR3 DNA: TGTGCCAGCAGCTCGTCTAGCGGGAGCACCGGGGAGCTGTTTTTT. Translating gives CASSSSSGSTGELFF.

The chain carries TRBV7-9 and TRBJ2-7; a possible D gene is TRBD2 (7 bases). The CDR3 loop spans 14 amino acids. Germline CDR1 and CDR2: SEHNR and FQNEAQ (reference sequence). Trimming pared 8 bases from V and 0 bases from J, leaving 14 bases between. CDR3 DNA: TGTGCCAGCGCCCGAGGGGGGGGCTCCTACGAGCAGTACTTC. It codes for CASARGGGSYEQYF. The full variable domain, completed using reference TRBV7-9 and TRBJ2-7, is DTGVSQNPRHKITKRGQNVTFRCDPISEHNRLYWYRQTLGQGPEFLTYFQNEAQLEKSRLLSDRFSAERPKGSFSTLEIQRTEQGDSAMYLCASARGGGSYEQYFGPGTRLTVT.

The chain links TRBV9 to TRBJ2-7; 15 bases fit TRBD2. CDR3 length: 14 amino acids. Germline CDR1 and CDR2: SGDLS and YYNGEE. V lost 3 bases, J lost 6 bases, and 1 base stayed unmatched. For the CDR3, the DNA is TGTGCCAGCAGCGCGGGACTAGCGGGGGGCGAGCAGTACTTC. Protein sequence: CASSAGLAGGEQYF.

The chain links TRBV6-6 to TRBJ2-7; 10 bases map to TRBD2. J was trimmed by 2 bases and V by 4 bases; bases with no gene match: 5. Germline CDR1 MNHNY, CDR2 SVGAGI (reference sequence). The CDR3 is made up of 15 amino acids. CDR3 region: CASSSAAGGAYEQYF. The CDR3 region has the DNA TGTGCCAGCAGTTCTGCAGCGGGAGGGGCCTACGAGCAGTACTTC.

A remark on this clone: An end of the junction differs from the germline gene, which may be a read error. J is TRBJ1-2 and V is TRBV2; D call uncertain. The CDR3 length is 12 residues. CDR1 is SNHLY, CDR2 FYNNEI, per germline. In DNA, the CDR3 is TGTGCCAGAAGTGAACCCTCTGGGGGCTACACCTTC. As protein: CARSEPSGGYTF.

CDR3 amino acids: CASKGLDAYEQYF. DNA of the CDR3: TGTGCCAGCAAGGGACTAGATGCCTACGAGCAGTACTTC. This chain links TRBV2 with TRBJ2-7, with 8 bases fitting TRBD2. CDR3 length equals 13 residues. Germline V lookup: CDR1 SNHLY, CDR2 FYNNEI. V shed 7 bases, J shed 2 bases, and the junction held 4 bases outside the gene matches.

The chain links TRBV28 to TRBJ2-6, with D perhaps TRBD1 (6 bases). The CDR3 is 16 amino acids. Germline CDR1 is MDHEN and CDR2 is SYDVKM. V was clipped by 5 bases and J by 0 bases, with 11 bases between them. The CDR3 reads CASSATGFSGANVLTF. The CDR3 DNA is TGTGCCAGCAGTGCTACAGGGTTCTCTGGGGCCAACGTCCTGACTTTC.

This chain joins TRBV2 and TRBJ1-1; TRBD1 aligns across 8 bases. Germline V gives CDR1 SNHLY, CDR2 FYNNEI. The CDR3 extends over 14 amino acids. Trimming at V came to 6 bases and at J to 0 bases, leaving 3 bases not matched to a gene. For the CDR3, the DNA is TGTGCCAGCAGCGGGGACAGGATGAACACTGAAGCTTTCTTT. Amino acids: CASSGDRMNTEAFF.

This clone has only one observation. The chain recombines TRBV7-2 with TRBJ2-3, with D perhaps matching TRBD2 (6 bases). Trimming took 5 bases from V and 3 from J, leaving 12 bases between them. The CDR3 length is 14 residues. CDR1 and CDR2 (germline): SGHTA, FQGNSA. The CDR3 loop is CASSGRGGTDTQYF. In DNA, the CDR3 is TGTGCCAGCAGCGGAAGGGGAGGTACAGATACGCAGTATTTT. Filled out from reference TRBV7-2 and TRBJ2-3, the complete variable domain reads GAGVSQSPSNKVTEKGKDVELRCDPISGHTALYWYRQSLGQGLEFLIYFQGNSAPDKSGLPSDRFSAERTGGSVSTLTIQRTQQEDSAVYLCASSGRGGTDTQYFGPGTRLTVL.

This sequence joins TRBV6-6 and TRBJ2-7, with TRBD2 identical over 8 bases. The CDR3 totals 13 residues. Losses at the gene ends were 5 bases for V and 5 bases for J; bases not matched to a gene: 5. Per germline, CDR1 MNHNY and CDR2 SVGAGI (reference sequence). CDR3 in amino acids: CASSLAGLDEQYF. Written as DNA, the CDR3 is TGTGCCAGCAGTCTAGCGGGTCTCGACGAGCAGTACTTC.

This sequence joins TRBV2 and TRBJ2-7; D is possibly TRBD1 (6 bases). Germline lookup yields CDR1 SNHLY and CDR2 FYNNEI. The V and J ends lost 4 bases and 2 bases respectively, with 12 bases between them. The CDR3 is 14 amino acids. This CDR3 is CASSGYRAAYEQYF. The CDR3, as DNA: TGTGCCAGCAGTGGTTACAGGGCAGCCTACGAGCAGTACTTC.

The genes are TRBV27 and TRBJ2-1; 7 nucleotides match TRBD1. Germline V gene lookup returns CDR1 MNHEY and CDR2 SMNVEV (reference sequence). The CDR3 has 17 amino acids. After removal of 7 bases from V and 2 bases from J, the junction contained 14 bases not matched to a gene. CDR3: CASISGLSRGPYNEQFF. The CDR3 nucleotides read TGTGCCAGCATCTCCGGACTCTCTAGGGGGCCCTACAATGAGCAGTTCTTC.

This chain joins TRBV5-5 and TRBJ2-6; 10 bases line up with TRBD1. The germline CDR1 and CDR2 sequences are SGHKS and YYEKEE (reference sequence). The V segment lost 4 bases and the J segment 2 bases; nucleotides outside the gene matches: 12. CDR3 length equals 19 residues. The CDR3 DNA is TGTGCCAGCAGCCCGAGATTGACAGGGGGCGCTCCTGGGGCCAACGTCCTGACTTTC. Its translation: CASSPRLTGGAPGANVLTF.

The table lists this clone with a count of one. This chain links TRBV9 with TRBJ2-7; D gene uncertain. The CDR3 is 13 amino acids. Germline V lookup: CDR1 SGDLS, CDR2 YYNGEE. Trimming cost V 4 bases and J 0 bases, with 8 bases left between them. Written as DNA, the CDR3 is TGTGCCAGCAGCCCGCGTTACTCCTACGAGCAGTACTTC. It yields the protein CASSPRYSYEQYF.

V and J are TRBV28 and TRBJ1-2, with 9 nucleotides matching TRBD1. The CDR3 is 14 residues long. Losses at the gene ends were 6 bases for V and 3 bases for J; bases not matched to a gene: 5. Germline lookup yields CDR1 MDHEN and CDR2 SYDVKM. CDR3 coding DNA: TGTGCCAGCAGCGCTTGGACAGGGGACTATGGCTACACCTTC. This encodes CASSAWTGDYGYTF.

Details on this clone: This sample includes further DNA sequences coding for the same CDR3. V and J are TRBV27 and TRBJ1-2; D remains ambiguous. V was shortened by 5 bases and J by 0 bases, with 4 bases between the two germline ends. This CDR3 is 12 amino acids long. CDR1 MNHEY and CDR2 SMNVEV come from the germline V gene (reference sequence). CDR3 coding DNA: TGTGCCAGCAGTACAGCTAACTATGGCTACACCTTC. Protein product: CASSTANYGYTF.

The chain is built from TRBV5-1 and TRBJ2-7; TRBD1 matches 9 bases. The V gene's germline CDR1 is SGHRS and CDR2 YFSETQ. This CDR3 region has 14 residues. V lost 4 bases to trimming and J lost 5 bases; unmatched junction nucleotides: 7. The CDR3 nucleotides read TGCGCCAGCAGCCCGGGACAGGGAGTGAACGAGCAGTACTTC. Amino acids: CASSPGQGVNEQYF.

This clone was seen only once. The chain joins TRBV11-2 to TRBJ2-7; D unclear. V was cut by 0 bases and J by 3 bases, with 6 bases left in between. Germline loops: CDR1 SGHAT, CDR2 FQNNGV. The CDR3 runs to 13 residues. DNA for the CDR3: TGTGCCAGCAGCTTAGAGCTCTACTACGAGCAGTACTTC. It codes for CASSLELYYEQYF.

The chain uses TRBV5-1 and TRBJ2-2; no definite D call. CDR3 length: 13 residues. Trimming took off 1 base at V and 7 bases at J, with 8 bases between the two ends. Germline CDR1 is SGHRS and CDR2 is YFSETQ. CDR3 bases: TGCGCCAGCAGCTTGACCGGTAGCGGGGAGCTGTTTTTT. Amino acids: CASSLTGSGELFF.

The genes are TRBV9 and TRBJ2-7, with 7 bases aligning to TRBD1. Germline trimming cut 4 bases from V and 4 bases from J; bases unmatched to any gene: 5. CDR3 length: 13 residues. The germline CDR1 and CDR2 sequences are SGDLS and YYNGEE. CDR3 in amino acids: CASSPGTEYEQYF. The DNA for the CDR3 is TGTGCCAGCAGCCCAGGGACAGAGTACGAGCAGTACTTC.

This chain connects TRBV11-2 to TRBJ2-7; TRBD2 matches at 7 bases. Trimming cost V 5 bases and J 5 bases; bases outside gene matches: 12. Looked up from germline, CDR1 is SGHAT and CDR2 is FQNNGV. This CDR3 contains 15 residues. This CDR3 reads CASSRLRERPHEQYF. CDR3 in DNA: TGTGCCAGCAGCAGGTTGCGGGAGAGACCCCACGAGCAGTACTTC.

The chain employs TRBV25-1 and TRBJ1-1; D is undetermined. V dropped 8 bases and J dropped 3 bases, with 13 bases sitting between them. CDR3 length: 13 residues. From germline, CDR1 is MGHDK and CDR2 SYGVNS. The CDR3 protein is CASSTDGHTEAFF. The DNA for the CDR3 is TGTGCCAGCTCAACAGACGGGCACACTGAAGCTTTCTTT.

CDR3: CASSQSTSGTGELFF. In DNA, the CDR3 is TGTGCCAGCTCCCAATCTACTAGTGGAACCGGGGAGCTGTTTTTT. V is TRBV18 and J is TRBJ2-2; TRBD2 is a possible D gene (5 bases). This CDR3 region has 15 residues. V gave up 6 bases and J gave up 5 bases, with 16 bases separating them. Germline-derived CDR1 and CDR2 are KGHSH and LQKENI.

The rearrangement uses TRBV27 and TRBJ2-2; 11 bases align to TRBD1. The CDR3 runs 13 residues. Germline assignment: CDR1 MNHEY and CDR2 SMNVEV (reference sequence). V gave up 7 bases and J gave up 7 bases; unmatched junction bases: 2. The CDR3 spells CASIGTGGGELFF. In DNA form, the CDR3 reads TGTGCCAGCATTGGGACAGGGGGCGGGGAGCTGTTTTTT.

The CDR3 DNA sequence: TGTGCCAGCAGCGTCAGGACAGCTAATGAAAAACTGTTTTTT. Encoded protein: CASSVRTANEKLFF. V gene TRBV11-2 combines with J gene TRBJ1-4, with a possible D match to TRBD1 (6 bases). V was shortened by 5 bases and J by 3 bases, with 10 bases between the two germline ends. The CDR3 is 14 residues long. Germline CDR1 is SGHAT and CDR2 is FQNNGV.